Given below is one T cell receptor beta chain in context. As yet, its antigen is unknown. This sample is drawn from a study of cytomegalovirus exposure and HLA in healthy donors. Germline lookup yields CDR1 ENHRY and CDR2 SYGVKD. The V and J ends lost 0 bases and 8 bases respectively, with 19 bases between them. This CDR3 is 16 amino acids long. The PCR was carried out with 60 Vbeta primers and 13 Jbeta primers. TCRdb's copy holds only in-frame clones and misses some; the assay was immunoSEQ multiplex PCR. This sample's clone table lists fewer than 85,000 clones. Findings and caveats of the study: Apart from CMV serostatus, no immune exposure information was available. It was reportedly the case that the classifier diagnosed cytomegalovirus status with high specificity and sensitivity.

This rearrangement joins TRBV10-3 to TRBJ1-2; D might be TRBD1 (5 bases). The receptor comes from a man aged 45 to 65 in good health and CMV-seropositive. Source material: PBMCs. CDR3 DNA sequence: TGTGCCATCAGTGAGTCGACTTTAGGGGCTAGTAGGGGCTACACCTTC. It codes for CAISESTLGASRGYTF.